The 6 T cell receptor beta chains below all came from one sample that was sequenced in a study of CD8+ T cells in alopecia areata. RNA extraction was followed by reverse transcription into cDNA, which acted as the sequencing template. The data were produced by immunoSEQ multiplex PCR, yet TCRdb's version contains in-frame clones alone and is incomplete. The sample shows about 110,000 clones, 59% of them seen only once. Source material: CD8+ T cells sorted from blood. These receptors were collected from a human donor in good health.

V and J are TRBV9 and TRBJ2-1, with TRBD2 as a possible D gene (6 bases). Germline V CDR1 and CDR2: SGDLS, YYNGEE. Trimming removed 0 bases from V and 5 bases from J, with 12 bases in between. The CDR3 totals 15 residues. The CDR3 DNA reads as TGTGCCAGCAGCGTAGGGAGCGGGCTAAACAATGAGCAGTTCTTC. Protein product: CASSVGSGLNNEQFF.

J is TRBJ2-1 and V is TRBV6-1, with TRBD2 identical over 8 bases. The CDR3 covers 13 residues. Trimming took 8 bases from V and 7 from J; bases not matched to a gene: 7. Looked up from germline, CDR1 is MNHNS and CDR2 is SASEGT. This CDR3 reads CASRGGWWNEQFF. CDR3 DNA: TGTGCCAGCCGGGGGGGCTGGTGGAATGAGCAGTTCTTC.

The V and J genes are TRBV2 and TRBJ2-3; 10 bases align to TRBD2. Germline V gene lookup returns CDR1 SNHLY and CDR2 FYNNEI. After removal of 8 bases from V and 2 bases from J, the junction contained 16 bases not matched to a gene. The CDR3 extends over 18 amino acids. The DNA for the CDR3 is TGTGCCAGCCAGGGGCTAGCGGGGGCGCACGCCTCCACAGATACGCAGTATTTT. Encoded protein: CASQGLAGAHASTDTQYF.

The chain couples TRBV23-1 to TRBJ1-5, with no clear D. TRBV23-1 has ORF status, its function being uncertain. Trimming removed 4 bases at V and 4 bases at J, with 17 bases between. The CDR3 is 16 residues long. CDR3: CASSRTGDVRNQPQHF. The DNA of the CDR3 is TGCGCCAGCAGTCGCACCGGAGACGTTAGGAATCAGCCCCAGCATTTT.

This chain connects TRBV28 to TRBJ2-5; TRBD1 agrees at 10 bases. With 6 bases clipped from V and 5 bases from J, the junction kept 6 bases outside the gene matches. The CDR3 totals 14 residues. CDR1 and CDR2 (germline): MDHEN, SYDVKM. The DNA of the CDR3 is TGTGCCAGCAGACCGACAGGGGGCGGTGAGACCCAGTACTTC. This gives the protein CASRPTGGGETQYF.

This chain joins TRBV14 and TRBJ2-7; D is possibly TRBD1 or TRBD2 (5 bases each). V was pared by 3 bases and J by 4 bases, with 7 bases between. CDR1 and CDR2 from the germline V gene are SGHDN and FVKESK. This CDR3 has 12 residues. CDR3 region: CASSQGDYEQYF. Here the CDR3 DNA reads TGTGCCAGCAGCCAGGGGGATTACGAGCAGTACTTC. The whole variable domain, remainder taken from reference TRBV14 and TRBJ2-7, is EAGVTQFPSHSVIEKGQTVTLRCDPISGHDNLYWYRRVMGKEIKFLLHFVKESKQDESGMPNNRFLAERTGGTYSTLKVQPAELEDSGVYFCASSQGDYEQYFGPGTRLTVT.